The present T cell receptor beta chain was sequenced within a study of cytomegalovirus exposure and HLA in healthy donors. Study overall: The roughly 120 validation repertoires, a later analysis reported, used the same platform as the approximately 700 first-cohort repertoires.

The germline V gene has CDR1 SGHRS and CDR2 YFSETQ. The V end was cut by 0 bases, the J end by 8 bases, with 11 bases between. This CDR3 comprises 14 residues. As concerns this clone: Its specificity is unknown.

Repertoires were generated with immunoSEQ multiplex PCR, while TCRdb's copy carries only in-frame clones and drops some. The sample comprises around 150,000 clones, 75% to 90% of which are singletons, and around 2.3% rests with the top ten. Broader study findings: Most TCR sequences were uncommon, yet certain public TCRs appeared in many donors.

The receptor was derived from a woman between 18 and 29 years old in good health and CMV-seronegative. Sequenced material: PBMCs. The chain carries TRBV5-1 and TRBJ1-4; D is perhaps TRBD1 (5 bases). The CDR3 sequence: CASSLGQGLEKLFF. The CDR3, as DNA: TGCGCCAGCAGCTTGGGCCAGGGATTGGAAAAACTGTTTTTT.